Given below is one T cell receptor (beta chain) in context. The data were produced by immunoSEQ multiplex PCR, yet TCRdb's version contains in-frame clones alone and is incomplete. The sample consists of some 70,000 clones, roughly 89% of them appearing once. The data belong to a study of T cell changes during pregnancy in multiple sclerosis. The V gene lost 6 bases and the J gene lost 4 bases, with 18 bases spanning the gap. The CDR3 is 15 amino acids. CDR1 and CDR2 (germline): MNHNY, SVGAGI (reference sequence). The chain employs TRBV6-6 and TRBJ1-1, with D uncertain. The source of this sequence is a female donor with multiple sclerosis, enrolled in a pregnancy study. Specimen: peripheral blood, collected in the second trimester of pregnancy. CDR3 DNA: TGTGCCAGCAGAATCGGTGAAGGGAGAAGCACTGAAGCTTTCTTT. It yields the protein CASRIGEGRSTEAFF.